This T cell receptor (beta chain) was documented in a study of T cell repertoires in cytomegalovirus infection. TCRdb recomputed calls from the reads with MiXCR, one row per CDR3 protein. This sample has a few hundred thousand distinct CDR3 sequences, with roughly 17% found just once. This clonotype was detected many times. CDR3 size: 15 residues. The ends were cut back, 4 bases at V and 1 base at J, with 13 bases in the middle. Germline V gene data show CDR1 as SGHTA and CDR2 as FQGNSA. The clonotype originates from a human donor in good health (CMV status not recorded). Some clones in this sample may be carry-over from other donors' samples. Sequenced material: PBMCs. The genes are TRBV7-2 and TRBJ1-1; D unclear. The CDR3 is CASSSRSSQNTEAFF. CDR3 bases: TGTGCCAGCAGCTCCCGATCCAGCCAGAACACTGAAGCTTTCTTT.